Following are 11 T cell receptor beta chains from one sample sequenced in a study of blood T cell repertoires in COVID-19. Libraries were prepared by immunoSEQ multiplex PCR; TCRdb keeps only in-frame clonotypes and omits some of them. Of tens of thousands of clones in the sample, about 86% were seen once. The sequenced sample was peripheral blood. These receptor sequences come from a woman of 80 years or more in a cohort sampled during active or convalescent COVID-19.

The V and J genes are TRBV12-3 or TRBV12-4 and TRBJ1-5; D call uncertain. The CDR3 is 13 amino acids. V shed 8 bases and J shed 4 bases, with 12 bases lying between them. The CDR3, as DNA: TGTGCCAGCCAAAATGAGCGAAATCAGCCCCAGCATTTT. It encodes CASQNERNQPQHF.

Note on this clone: The sample holds other DNA sequences that translate to the same CDR3. The chain couples TRBV6-5 to TRBJ2-7; D perhaps matches TRBD2 (5 bases). The V gene lost 6 bases and the J gene lost 4 bases, with 10 bases spanning the gap. The CDR3 runs to 12 residues. Germline CDR1 reads MNHEY; CDR2 reads SVGAGI. CDR3 residues: CASSTSGYEQYF. The CDR3 region has the DNA TGTGCCAGCAGCACGAGCGGTTACGAGCAGTACTTC.

This rearrangement joins TRBV24-1 to TRBJ2-1; 9 positions match TRBD2. V dropped 1 base and J dropped 0; count of bases not matched to a gene: 9. Per germline, CDR1 KGHDR and CDR2 SFDVKD. The CDR3 extends over 19 amino acids. Here the CDR3 reads CATSDFSSSGRISYNEQFF. In nucleotides, the CDR3 is TGTGCCACCAGTGATTTTAGTTCCAGCGGGAGGATCTCCTACAATGAGCAGTTCTTC.

This sequence joins TRBV27 and TRBJ1-4, with 8 bases fitting TRBD1. CDR3 length: 14 residues. In germline, CDR1 is MNHEY, CDR2 SMNVEV (reference sequence). With 6 bases clipped from V and 5 bases from J, the junction kept 5 bases outside the gene matches. The CDR3 nucleotides are TGTGCCAGCAGACGACAGGGGCCAAATGAAAAACTGTTTTTT. This codes for CASRRQGPNEKLFF.

The chain employs TRBV5-5 and TRBJ1-1; D uncertain. V lost 1 base and J 8 bases, leaving 12 bases between the germline ends. The germline gives CDR1 SGHKS, CDR2 YYEKEE (reference sequence). The CDR3 is 13 amino acids. CDR3 region: CASSLSKEREAFF. Written as DNA, the CDR3 is TGTGCCAGCAGCTTGAGTAAGGAGCGCGAAGCTTTCTTT.

The genes are TRBV28 and TRBJ1-3, with 7 bases aligning to TRBD1. With 5 bases clipped from V and 0 bases from J, the junction kept 7 bases outside the gene matches. There are 16 residues in the CDR3. Germline V gene data show CDR1 as MDHEN and CDR2 as SYDVKM. CDR3 DNA sequence: TGTGCCAGCAGTGAACAGGGGCTATACTCTGGAAACACCATATATTTT. This codes for CASSEQGLYSGNTIYF. Full variable domain (outside the CDR3, taken from reference TRBV28 and TRBJ1-3): DVKVTQSSRYLVKRTGEKVFLECVQDMDHENMFWYRQDPGLGLRLIYFSYDVKMKEKGDIPEGYSVSREKKERFSLILESASTNQTSMYLCASSEQGLYSGNTIYFGEGSWLTVV.

The chain employs TRBV5-1 and TRBJ1-2; 8 bases map to TRBD1. V lost 4 bases, J lost 3 bases, and 5 bases stayed unmatched. Germline CDR1 reads SGHRS; CDR2 reads YFSETQ. This CDR3 contains 14 residues. CDR3 sequence: CASSAGQGHYGYTF. The CDR3 DNA is TGCGCCAGCAGCGCTGGACAGGGCCACTATGGCTACACCTTC.

J is TRBJ2-5 and V is TRBV5-1; no definite D call. V shed 8 bases and J shed 5 bases, with 10 bases lying between them. Germline loops: CDR1 SGHRS, CDR2 YFSETQ. The CDR3 has 11 amino acids. CDR3 loop: CASKMEETQYF. The CDR3 DNA follows: TGCGCCAGTAAAATGGAGGAGACCCAGTACTTC. Complete variable domain (other parts from reference TRBV5-1 and TRBJ2-5): KAGVTQTPRYLIKTRGQQVTLSCSPISGHRSVSWYQQTPGQGLQFLFEYFSETQRNKGNFPGRFSGRQFSNSRSEMNVSTLELGDSALYLCASKMEETQYFGPGTRLLVL.

The CDR3 protein is CASSQDPDRKPYNEQFF. The CDR3 bases are TGCGCCAGCAGCCAAGATCCTGACAGGAAGCCCTACAATGAGCAGTTCTTC. The chain employs TRBV4-1 and TRBJ2-1, with D possibly matching TRBD1 (6 bases). V lost 0 bases, J lost 2 bases, and 14 bases lay in between. Germline CDR1 reads MGHRA; CDR2 reads YSYEKL. The CDR3 extends over 17 amino acids.

V gene TRBV30 combines with J gene TRBJ1-2; D gene ambiguous. The length of the CDR3 is 14 residues. Germline V gene sequence: CDR1 GTSNPN, CDR2 SVGIG (reference sequence). V shed 3 bases and J shed 4 bases, with 15 bases lying between them. As DNA, the CDR3 is TGTGCCTGGAGATCTCTGGTCGGTACCTATGGCTACACCTTC. It codes for CAWRSLVGTYGYTF.

The chain has TRBV5-1 and TRBJ2-3; 13 bases align to TRBD2. CDR3 size: 16 residues. V was pared by 3 bases and J by 4 bases, with 5 bases of the junction left unmatched. Germline CDR1 is SGHRS and CDR2 is YFSETQ. The CDR3 nucleotides read TGCGCCAGCAGCTACAGGACTAGCGGGAGTTCAGATACGCAGTATTTT. It is translated as CASSYRTSGSSDTQYF. Filled out from reference TRBV5-1 and TRBJ2-3, the complete variable domain reads KAGVTQTPRYLIKTRGQQVTLSCSPISGHRSVSWYQQTPGQGLQFLFEYFSETQRNKGNFPGRFSGRQFSNSRSEMNVSTLELGDSALYLCASSYRTSGSSDTQYFGPGTRLTVL.